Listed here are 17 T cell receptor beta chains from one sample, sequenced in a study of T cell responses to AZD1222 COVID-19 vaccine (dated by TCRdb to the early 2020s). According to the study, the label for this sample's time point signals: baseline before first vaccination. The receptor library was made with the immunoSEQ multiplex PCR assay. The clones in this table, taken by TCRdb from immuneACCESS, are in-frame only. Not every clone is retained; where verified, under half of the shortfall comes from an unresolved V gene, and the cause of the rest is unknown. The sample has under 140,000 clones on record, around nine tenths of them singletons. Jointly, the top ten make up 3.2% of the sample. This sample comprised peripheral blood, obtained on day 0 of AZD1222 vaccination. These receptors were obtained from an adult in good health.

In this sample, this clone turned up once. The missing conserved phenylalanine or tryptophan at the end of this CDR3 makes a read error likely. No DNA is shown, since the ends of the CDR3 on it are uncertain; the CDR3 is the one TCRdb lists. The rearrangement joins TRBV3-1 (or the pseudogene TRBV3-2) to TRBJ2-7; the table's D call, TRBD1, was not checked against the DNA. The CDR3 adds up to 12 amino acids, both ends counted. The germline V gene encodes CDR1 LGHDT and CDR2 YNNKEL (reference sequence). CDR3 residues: CASSQRPGQGVS.

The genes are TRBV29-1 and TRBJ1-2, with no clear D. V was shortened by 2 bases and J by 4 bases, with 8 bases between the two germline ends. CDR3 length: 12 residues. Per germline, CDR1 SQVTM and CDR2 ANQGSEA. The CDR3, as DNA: TGCAGCGTTGAACCCGGGTTCTATGGCTACACCTTC. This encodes CSVEPGFYGYTF. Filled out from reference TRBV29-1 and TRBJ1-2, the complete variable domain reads SAVISQKPSRDICQRGTSLTIQCQVDSQVTMMFWYRQQPGQSLTLIATANQGSEATYESGFVIDKFPISRPNLTFSTLTVSNMSPEDSSIYLCSVEPGFYGYTFGSGTRLTVV.

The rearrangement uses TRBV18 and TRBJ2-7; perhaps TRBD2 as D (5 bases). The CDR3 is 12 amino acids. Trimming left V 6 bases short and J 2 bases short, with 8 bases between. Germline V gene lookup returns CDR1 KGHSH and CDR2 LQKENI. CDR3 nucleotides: TGTGCCAGCTCTACCGGGACCTACGAGCAGTACTTC. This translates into CASSTGTYEQYF.

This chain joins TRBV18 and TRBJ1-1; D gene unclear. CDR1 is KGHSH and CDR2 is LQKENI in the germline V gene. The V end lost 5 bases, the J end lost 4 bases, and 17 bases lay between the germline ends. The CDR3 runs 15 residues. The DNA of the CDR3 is TGTGCCAGCTCATGGACCGGGCCATGGGGCACTGAAGCTTTCTTT. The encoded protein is CASSWTGPWGTEAFF.

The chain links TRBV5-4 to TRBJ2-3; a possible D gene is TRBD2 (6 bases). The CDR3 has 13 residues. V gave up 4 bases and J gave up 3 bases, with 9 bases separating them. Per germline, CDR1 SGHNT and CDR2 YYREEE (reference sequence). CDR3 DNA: TGTGCCAGCAGCCGGGACTCGACAGATACGCAGTATTTT. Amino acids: CASSRDSTDTQYF.

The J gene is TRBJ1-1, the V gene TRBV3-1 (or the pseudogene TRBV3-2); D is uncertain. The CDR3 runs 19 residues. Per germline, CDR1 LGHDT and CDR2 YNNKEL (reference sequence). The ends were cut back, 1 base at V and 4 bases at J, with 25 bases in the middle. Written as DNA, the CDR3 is TGTGCCAGCAGCCAAGGTCCGGCGGGTGATCGAGGGAGGAGCACTGAAGCTTTCTTT. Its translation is CASSQGPAGDRGRSTEAFF.

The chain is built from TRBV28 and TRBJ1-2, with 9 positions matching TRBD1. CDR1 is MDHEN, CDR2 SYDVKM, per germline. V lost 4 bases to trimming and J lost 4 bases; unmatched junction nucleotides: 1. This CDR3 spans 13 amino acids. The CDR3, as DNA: TGTGCCAGCAGTTCGGGACAGGGCTATGGCTACACCTTC. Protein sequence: CASSSGQGYGYTF.

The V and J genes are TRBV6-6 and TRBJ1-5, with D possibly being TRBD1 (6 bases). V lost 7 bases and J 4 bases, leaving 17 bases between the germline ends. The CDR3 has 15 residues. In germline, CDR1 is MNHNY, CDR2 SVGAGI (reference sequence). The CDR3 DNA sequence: TGTGCCAGCATTTTCGACGGGGGCAGGAATCAGCCCCAGCATTTT. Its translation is CASIFDGGRNQPQHF.

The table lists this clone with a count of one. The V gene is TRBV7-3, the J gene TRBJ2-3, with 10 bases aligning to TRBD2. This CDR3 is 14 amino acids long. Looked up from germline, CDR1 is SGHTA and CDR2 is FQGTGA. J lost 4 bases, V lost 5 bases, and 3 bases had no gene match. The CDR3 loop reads CASSPGLASDTQYF. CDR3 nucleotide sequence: TGTGCCAGCAGCCCGGGACTAGCGTCAGATACGCAGTATTTT.

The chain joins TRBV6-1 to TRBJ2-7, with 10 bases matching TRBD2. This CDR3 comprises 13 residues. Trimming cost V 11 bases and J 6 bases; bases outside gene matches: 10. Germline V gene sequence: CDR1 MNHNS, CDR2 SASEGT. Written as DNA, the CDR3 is TGTGCCTCTTCGCTAGCGGGAGATAGCGAGCAGTACTTC. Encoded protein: CASSLAGDSEQYF.

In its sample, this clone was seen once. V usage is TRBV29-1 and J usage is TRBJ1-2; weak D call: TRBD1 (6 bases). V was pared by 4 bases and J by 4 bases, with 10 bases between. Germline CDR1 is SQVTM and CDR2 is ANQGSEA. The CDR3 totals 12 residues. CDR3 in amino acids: CSVGQESYGYTF. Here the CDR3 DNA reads TGCAGCGTTGGACAGGAGAGCTATGGCTACACCTTC.

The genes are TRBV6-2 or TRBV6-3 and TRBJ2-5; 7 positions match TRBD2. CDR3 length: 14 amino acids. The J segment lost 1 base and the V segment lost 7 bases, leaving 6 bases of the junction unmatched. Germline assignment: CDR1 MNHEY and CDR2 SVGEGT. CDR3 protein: CASKYSSGQETQYF. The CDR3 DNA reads TGTGCCAGCAAGTACTCTAGCGGCCAAGAGACCCAGTACTTC.

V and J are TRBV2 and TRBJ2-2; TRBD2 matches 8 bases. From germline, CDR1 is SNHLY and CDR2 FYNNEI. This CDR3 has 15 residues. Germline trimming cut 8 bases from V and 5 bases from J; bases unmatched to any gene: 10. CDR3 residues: CASGSGTRSTGELFF. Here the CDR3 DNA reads TGTGCCAGCGGATCCGGGACTAGAAGTACCGGGGAGCTGTTTTTT.

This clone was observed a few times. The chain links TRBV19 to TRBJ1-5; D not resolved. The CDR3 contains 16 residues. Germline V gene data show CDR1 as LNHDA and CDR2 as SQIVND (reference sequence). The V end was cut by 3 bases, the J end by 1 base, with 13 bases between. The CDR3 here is CASSILRPESNQPQHF. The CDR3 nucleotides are TGTGCCAGTAGTATCCTCCGACCAGAGAGCAATCAGCCCCAGCATTTT.

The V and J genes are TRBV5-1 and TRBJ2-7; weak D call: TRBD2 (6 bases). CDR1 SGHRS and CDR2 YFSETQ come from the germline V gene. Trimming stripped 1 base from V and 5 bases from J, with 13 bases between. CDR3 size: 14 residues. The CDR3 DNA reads TGCGCCAGCAGCTTGCGCCAGGGAGGCGACGAGCAGTACTTC. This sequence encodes CASSLRQGGDEQYF.

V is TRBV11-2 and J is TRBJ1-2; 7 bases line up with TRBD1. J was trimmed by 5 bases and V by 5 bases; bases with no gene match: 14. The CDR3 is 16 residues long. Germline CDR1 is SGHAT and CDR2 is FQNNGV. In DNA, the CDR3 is TGTGCCAGCAGCGATTATTCCGGGACAGTGAATTATGGCTACACCTTC. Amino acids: CASSDYSGTVNYGYTF.

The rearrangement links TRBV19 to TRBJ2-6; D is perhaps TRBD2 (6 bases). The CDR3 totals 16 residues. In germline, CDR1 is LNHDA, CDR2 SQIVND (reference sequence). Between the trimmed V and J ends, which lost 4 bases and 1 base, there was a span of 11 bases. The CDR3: CASSKKGTSGANVLTF. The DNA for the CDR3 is TGTGCCAGTAGTAAAAAAGGGACTTCTGGGGCCAACGTCCTGACTTTC.